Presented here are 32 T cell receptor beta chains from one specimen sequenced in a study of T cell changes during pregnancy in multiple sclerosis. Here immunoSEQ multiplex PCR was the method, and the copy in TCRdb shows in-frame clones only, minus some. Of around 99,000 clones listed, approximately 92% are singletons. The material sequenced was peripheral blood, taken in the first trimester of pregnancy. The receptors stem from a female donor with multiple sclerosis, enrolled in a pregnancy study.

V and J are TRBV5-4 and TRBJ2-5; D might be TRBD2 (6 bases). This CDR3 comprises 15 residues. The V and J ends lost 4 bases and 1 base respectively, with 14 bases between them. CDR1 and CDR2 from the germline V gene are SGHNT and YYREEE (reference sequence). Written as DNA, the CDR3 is TGTGCCAGCAGCACAGCACGGGGGATCCAAGAGACCCAGTACTTC. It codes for CASSTARGIQETQYF.

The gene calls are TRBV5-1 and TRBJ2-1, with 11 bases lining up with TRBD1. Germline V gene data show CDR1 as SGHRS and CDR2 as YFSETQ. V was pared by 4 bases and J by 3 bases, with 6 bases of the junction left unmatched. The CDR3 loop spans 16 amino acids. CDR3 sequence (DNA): TGCGCCAGCAGCGTACAAGGGACAGGGGGCTACAATGAGCAGTTCTTC. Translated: CASSVQGTGGYNEQFF. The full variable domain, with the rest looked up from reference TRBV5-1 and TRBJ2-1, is KAGVTQTPRYLIKTRGQQVTLSCSPISGHRSVSWYQQTPGQGLQFLFEYFSETQRNKGNFPGRFSGRQFSNSRSEMNVSTLELGDSALYLCASSVQGTGGYNEQFFGPGTRLTVL.

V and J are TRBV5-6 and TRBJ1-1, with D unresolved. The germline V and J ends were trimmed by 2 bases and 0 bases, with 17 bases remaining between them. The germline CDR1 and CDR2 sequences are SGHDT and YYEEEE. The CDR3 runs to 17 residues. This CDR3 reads CASSLRIGVPMNTEAFF. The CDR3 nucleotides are TGTGCCAGCAGCTTACGGATCGGAGTCCCAATGAACACTGAAGCTTTCTTT.

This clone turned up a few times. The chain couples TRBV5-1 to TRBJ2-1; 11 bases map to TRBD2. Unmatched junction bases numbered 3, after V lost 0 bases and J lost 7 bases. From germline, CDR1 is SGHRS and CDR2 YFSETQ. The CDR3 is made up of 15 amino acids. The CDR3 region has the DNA TGCGCCAGCAGCTTGGTTAGCGGGAGGGGGAATGAGCAGTTCTTC. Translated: CASSLVSGRGNEQFF.

The CDR3, as DNA: TGTGCCAGCAGCTTGGCTGGTCTGGCTCCCGGGGAGCTGTTTTTT. It yields the protein CASSLAGLAPGELFF. This rearrangement joins TRBV5-4 to TRBJ2-2; D ambiguous. The CDR3 consists of 15 residues. The V gene lost 0 bases and the J gene lost 6 bases, with 12 bases spanning the gap. Per the germline V gene, CDR1 is SGHNT and CDR2 is YYREEE (reference sequence).

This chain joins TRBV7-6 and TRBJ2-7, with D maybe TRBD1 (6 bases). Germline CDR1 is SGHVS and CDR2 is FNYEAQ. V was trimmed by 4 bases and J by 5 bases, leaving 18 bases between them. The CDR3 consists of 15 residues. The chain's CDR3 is CASSSPTGLVHEQYF. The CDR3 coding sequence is TGTGCCAGCAGCTCCCCAACAGGGTTGGTCCACGAGCAGTACTTC.

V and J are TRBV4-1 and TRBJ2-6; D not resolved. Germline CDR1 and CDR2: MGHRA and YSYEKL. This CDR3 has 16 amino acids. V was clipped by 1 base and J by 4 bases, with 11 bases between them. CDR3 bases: TGCGCCAGCAGCCAAGGTGAGAGTCCCGGGGCCAACGTCCTGACTTTC. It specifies CASSQGESPGANVLTF.

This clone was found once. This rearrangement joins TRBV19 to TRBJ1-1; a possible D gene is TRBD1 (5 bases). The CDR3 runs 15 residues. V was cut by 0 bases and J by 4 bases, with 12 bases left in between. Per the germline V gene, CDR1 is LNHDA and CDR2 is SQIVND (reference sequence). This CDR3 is CASSIDGGTATEAFF. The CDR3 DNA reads TGTGCCAGTAGTATAGATGGGGGGACTGCCACTGAAGCTTTCTTT.

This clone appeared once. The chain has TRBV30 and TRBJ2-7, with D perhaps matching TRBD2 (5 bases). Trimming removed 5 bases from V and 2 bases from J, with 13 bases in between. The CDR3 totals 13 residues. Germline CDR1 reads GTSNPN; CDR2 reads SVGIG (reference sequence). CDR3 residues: CAWEEDPTYEQYF. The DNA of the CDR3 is TGTGCCTGGGAGGAGGACCCTACCTACGAGCAGTACTTC.

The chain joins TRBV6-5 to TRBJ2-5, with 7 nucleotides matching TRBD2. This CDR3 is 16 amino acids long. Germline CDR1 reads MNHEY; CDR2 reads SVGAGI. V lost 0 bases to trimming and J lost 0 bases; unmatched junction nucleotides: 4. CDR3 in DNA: TGTGCCAGCAGTTACTCGTCGGGAGGACACCAAGAGACCCAGTACTTC. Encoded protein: CASSYSSGGHQETQYF.

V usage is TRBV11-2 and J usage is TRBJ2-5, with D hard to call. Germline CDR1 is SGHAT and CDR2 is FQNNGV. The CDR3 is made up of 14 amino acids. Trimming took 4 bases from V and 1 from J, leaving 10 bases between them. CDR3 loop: CASSSIAAQETQYF. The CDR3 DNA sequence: TGTGCCAGCAGCTCAATAGCCGCCCAAGAGACCCAGTACTTC.

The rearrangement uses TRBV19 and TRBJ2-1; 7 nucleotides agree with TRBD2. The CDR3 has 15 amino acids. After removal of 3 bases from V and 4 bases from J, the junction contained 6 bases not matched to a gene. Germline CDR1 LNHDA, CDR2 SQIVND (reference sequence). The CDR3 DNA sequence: TGTGCCAGTAGTATCCAAGCGGGACTATACAATGAGCAGTTCTTC. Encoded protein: CASSIQAGLYNEQFF.

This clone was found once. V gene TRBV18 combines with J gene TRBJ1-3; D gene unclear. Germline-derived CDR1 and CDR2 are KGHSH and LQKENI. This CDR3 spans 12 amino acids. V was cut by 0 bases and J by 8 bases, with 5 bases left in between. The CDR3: CASSPPGHTIYF. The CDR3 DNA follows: TGTGCCAGCTCACCACCCGGTCACACCATATATTTT.

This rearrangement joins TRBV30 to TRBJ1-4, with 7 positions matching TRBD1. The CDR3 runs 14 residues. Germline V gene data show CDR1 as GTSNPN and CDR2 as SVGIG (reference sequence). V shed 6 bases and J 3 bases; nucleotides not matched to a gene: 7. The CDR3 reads CACPQGMSNEKLFF. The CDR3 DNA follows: TGTGCCTGCCCACAGGGGATGTCTAATGAAAAACTGTTTTTT.

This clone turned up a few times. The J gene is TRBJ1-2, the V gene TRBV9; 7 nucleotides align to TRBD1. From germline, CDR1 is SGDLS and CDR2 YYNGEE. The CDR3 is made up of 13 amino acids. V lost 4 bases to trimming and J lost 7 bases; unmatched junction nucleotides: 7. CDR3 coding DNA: TGTGCCAGCAGCTCAGGGGGTCAGAGTGGCTACACCTTC. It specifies CASSSGGQSGYTF.

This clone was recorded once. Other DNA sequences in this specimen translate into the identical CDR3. CDR3 sequence (DNA): TGTGCCAGTAGTATAGGACAGGGCCAAGAGACCCAGTACTTC. Its translation is CASSIGQGQETQYF. The chain is built from TRBV19 and TRBJ2-5, with 7 bases fitting TRBD1. Germline V CDR1 and CDR2: LNHDA, SQIVND (reference sequence). The V gene end was trimmed by 1 base and the J gene end by 1 base; junction bases not matched to a gene: 0. This CDR3 has 14 residues.

The DNA for the CDR3 is TGTGCCAGCAGTGCACTCCGGGACAGGGGTGGGACTAATGAAAAACTGTTTTTT. Its translation: CASSALRDRGGTNEKLFF. The chain combines TRBV25-1 with TRBJ1-4; 10 bases are shared with TRBD1. The J segment lost 2 bases and the V segment lost 4 bases, leaving 10 bases of the junction unmatched. This CDR3 is built from 18 residues. Germline V gives CDR1 MGHDK, CDR2 SYGVNS.

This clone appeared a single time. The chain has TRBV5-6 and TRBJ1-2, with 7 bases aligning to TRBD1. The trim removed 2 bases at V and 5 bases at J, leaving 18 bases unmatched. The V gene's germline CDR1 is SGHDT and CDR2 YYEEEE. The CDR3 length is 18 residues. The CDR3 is CASSLPDRVSLTWYGYTF. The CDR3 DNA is TGTGCCAGCAGCTTACCCGACAGGGTCTCTCTAACTTGGTATGGCTACACCTTC.

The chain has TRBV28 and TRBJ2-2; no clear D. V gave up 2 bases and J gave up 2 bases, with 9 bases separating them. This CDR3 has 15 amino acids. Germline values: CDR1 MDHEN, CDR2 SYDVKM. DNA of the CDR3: TGTGCCAGCAGTTTAGGGCAGGTCAACACCGGGGAGCTGTTTTTT. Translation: CASSLGQVNTGELFF.

The CDR3 loop is CASSLLGGGLYEQYF. CDR3 sequence (DNA): TGCGCCAGCAGCTTGTTAGGGGGCGGGCTCTACGAGCAGTACTTC. The chain carries TRBV5-1 and TRBJ2-7; TRBD1 aligns across 7 bases. V shed 1 base and J 3 bases; nucleotides not matched to a gene: 7. CDR1 is SGHRS and CDR2 is YFSETQ in the germline V gene. The CDR3 length is 15 residues.

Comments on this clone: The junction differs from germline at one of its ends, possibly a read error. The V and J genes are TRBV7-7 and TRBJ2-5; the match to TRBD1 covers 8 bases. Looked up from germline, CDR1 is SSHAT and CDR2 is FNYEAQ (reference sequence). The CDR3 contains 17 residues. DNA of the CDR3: TGTGCTAGCAGCCACGACGGCGGACAGGGCCTCCAAGAGACCCAGTACTTC. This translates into CASSHDGGQGLQETQYF. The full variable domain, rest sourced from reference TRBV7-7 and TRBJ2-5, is GAGVSQSPRYKVTKRGQDVTLRCDPISSHATLYWYQQALGQGPEFLTYFNYEAQPDKSGLPSDRFSAERPEGSISTLTIQRTEQRDSAMYRCASSHDGGQGLQETQYFGPGTRLLVL.

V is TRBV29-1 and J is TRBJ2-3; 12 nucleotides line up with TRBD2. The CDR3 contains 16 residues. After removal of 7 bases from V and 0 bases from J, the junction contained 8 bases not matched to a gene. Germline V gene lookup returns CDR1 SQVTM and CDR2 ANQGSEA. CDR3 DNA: TGCAGCGCTGTTCACGGGACTAGCGGGAGCACAGATACGCAGTATTTT. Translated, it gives CSAVHGTSGSTDTQYF.

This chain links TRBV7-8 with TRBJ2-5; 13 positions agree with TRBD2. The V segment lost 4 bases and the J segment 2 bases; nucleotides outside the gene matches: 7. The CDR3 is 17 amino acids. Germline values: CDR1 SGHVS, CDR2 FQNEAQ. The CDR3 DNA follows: TGTGCCAGCAGCTCCCTCCCACTAGCGGGAGGGCAAGAGACCCAGTACTTC. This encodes CASSSLPLAGGQETQYF.

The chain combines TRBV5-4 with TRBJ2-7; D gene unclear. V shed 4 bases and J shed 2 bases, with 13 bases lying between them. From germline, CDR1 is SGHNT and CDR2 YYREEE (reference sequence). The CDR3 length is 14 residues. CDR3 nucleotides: TGTGCCAGCAGCATACCGACTGGTCCCTACGAGCAGTACTTC. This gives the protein CASSIPTGPYEQYF.

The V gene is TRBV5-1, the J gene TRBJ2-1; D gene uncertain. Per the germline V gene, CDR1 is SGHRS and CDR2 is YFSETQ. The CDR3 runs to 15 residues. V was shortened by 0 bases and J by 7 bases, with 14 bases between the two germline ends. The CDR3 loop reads CASSLAPTQINEQFF. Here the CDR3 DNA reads TGCGCCAGCAGCTTGGCACCAACCCAGATTAATGAGCAGTTCTTC.

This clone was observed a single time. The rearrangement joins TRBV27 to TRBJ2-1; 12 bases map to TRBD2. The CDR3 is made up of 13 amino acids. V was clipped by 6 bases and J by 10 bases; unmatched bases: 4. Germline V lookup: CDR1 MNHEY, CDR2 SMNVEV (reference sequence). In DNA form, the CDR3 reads TGTGCCAGCAGGGCTAGCGGGAGGGACGAGCAGTTCTTC. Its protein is CASRASGRDEQFF.

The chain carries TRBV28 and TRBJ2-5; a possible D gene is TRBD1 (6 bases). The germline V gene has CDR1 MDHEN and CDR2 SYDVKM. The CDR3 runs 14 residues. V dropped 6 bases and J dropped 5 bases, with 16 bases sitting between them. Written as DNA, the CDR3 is TGTGCCAGCAGCAACCTACAGGGACACGAGACCCAGTACTTC. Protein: CASSNLQGHETQYF.

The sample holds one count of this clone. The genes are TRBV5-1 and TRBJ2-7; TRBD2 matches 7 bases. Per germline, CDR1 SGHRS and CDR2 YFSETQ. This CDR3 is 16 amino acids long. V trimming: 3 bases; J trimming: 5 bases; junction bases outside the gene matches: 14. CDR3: CASSSGVKRESDEQYF. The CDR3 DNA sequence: TGCGCCAGCAGCTCGGGGGTCAAGCGGGAATCTGACGAGCAGTACTTC.

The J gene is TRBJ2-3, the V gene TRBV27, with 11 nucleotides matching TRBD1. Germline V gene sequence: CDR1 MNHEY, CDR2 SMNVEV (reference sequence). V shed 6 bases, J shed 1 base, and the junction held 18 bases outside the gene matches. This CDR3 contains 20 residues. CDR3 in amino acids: CASRGARDRGNPNRTDTQYF. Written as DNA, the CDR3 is TGTGCCAGCAGGGGGGCTCGGGACAGGGGGAACCCAAACCGCACAGATACGCAGTATTTT.

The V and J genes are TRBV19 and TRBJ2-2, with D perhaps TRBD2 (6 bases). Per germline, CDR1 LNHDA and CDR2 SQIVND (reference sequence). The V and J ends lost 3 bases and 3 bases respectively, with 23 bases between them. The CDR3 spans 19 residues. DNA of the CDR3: TGTGCCAGTAGTATTCCTAGCCTGATGGGACTTCTAGACACCGGGGAGCTGTTTTTT. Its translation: CASSIPSLMGLLDTGELFF.

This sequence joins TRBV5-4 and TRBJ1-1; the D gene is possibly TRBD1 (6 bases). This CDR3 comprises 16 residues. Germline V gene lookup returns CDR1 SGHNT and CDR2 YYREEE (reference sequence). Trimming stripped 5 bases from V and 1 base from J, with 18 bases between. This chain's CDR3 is CASSLGGGGRNTEAFF. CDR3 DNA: TGTGCCAGCAGTCTGGGGGGGGGCGGGAGGAACACTGAAGCTTTCTTT.

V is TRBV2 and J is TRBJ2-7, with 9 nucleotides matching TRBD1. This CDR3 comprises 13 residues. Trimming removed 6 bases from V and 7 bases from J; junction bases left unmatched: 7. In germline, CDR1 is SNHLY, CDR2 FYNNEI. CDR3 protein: CASSQDRGREQYF. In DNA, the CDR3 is TGTGCCAGCAGCCAGGACAGGGGAAGGGAGCAGTACTTC.